One T cell receptor (beta chain) is described in this entry. V was shortened by 5 bases and J by 1 base, with 11 bases between the two germline ends. The CDR3 is 15 residues long. Germline-derived CDR1 and CDR2 are MNHNS and SASEGT. The method was immunoSEQ multiplex PCR; TCRdb's version includes in-frame clones alone and lacks a portion of them. The sample carries 11,000 to 15,000 clones, 35% to 40% recorded once. The entry originates in a study of graft-versus-host responses after intestinal transplantation. Overall study findings and caveats: Detection of GvH clones occurred in recipient marrow, and some had their first appearance in ileum or blood.

Plated together were roughly 200,000 CFSE-labeled responder cells and roughly 200,000 irradiated, violet-dye-labeled stimulator cells. This sequence originates from a human patient who received an intestinal transplant. The material was alloreactive CD8+ T cells from a mixed lymphocyte reaction culture, obtained before intestinal transplant. Subset noted: CFSE-low proliferating T cells sorted from approximately six-day pre-transplant mixed lymphocyte reaction (GvH or HvG direction). The gene calls are TRBV6-1 and TRBJ1-4; D not certain. The CDR3 nucleotides read TGTGCCAGCAGTCCCTGGGGAGGAACTAATGAAAAACTGTTTTTT. Amino acids: CASSPWGGTNEKLFF.